This entry lists 20 T cell receptor beta chains sequenced from one sample in a study of cytomegalovirus exposure and HLA in healthy donors. PCR used 60 Vbeta primers and 13 Jbeta primers. Method: immunoSEQ multiplex PCR; TCRdb's copy keeps in-frame clones and lacks some. The top ten clones hold about 20% of a sample with over 70,000 clones, over 70% of them seen once. Material: PBMCs. The receptors here all came from a man in his thirties or forties in good health and CMV-seropositive.

The chain's CDR3 is CASSKTGEGAEAFF. The CDR3 coding sequence is TGTGCCAGCAGTAAGACAGGGGAAGGGGCTGAAGCTTTCTTT. The chain has TRBV2 and TRBJ1-1, with 8 bases that match TRBD1. Trimming took 5 bases from V and 6 from J; bases not matched to a gene: 8. Germline V gives CDR1 SNHLY, CDR2 FYNNEI. The CDR3 is 14 amino acids.

The genes are TRBV28 and TRBJ2-5, with D possibly matching TRBD1 (8 bases). The CDR3 runs to 15 residues. The V end was cut by 6 bases, the J end by 4 bases, with 18 bases between. Germline assignment: CDR1 MDHEN and CDR2 SYDVKM. The CDR3 loop reads CASSLQGGGLETQYF. The CDR3 DNA is TGTGCCAGCAGCCTACAGGGGGGAGGGCTAGAGACCCAGTACTTC.

This clone was seen ten or more times. V is TRBV6-6 and J is TRBJ2-1, with 9 bases lining up with TRBD2. The CDR3 consists of 14 residues. Germline-derived CDR1 and CDR2 are MNHNY and SVGAGI (reference sequence). With V trimmed by 3 bases and J by 5 bases, 2 bases remained unmatched. CDR3 protein: CASSYPSGNNEQFF. The CDR3 coding sequence is TGTGCCAGCAGTTATCCTAGCGGGAACAATGAGCAGTTCTTC.

The chain links TRBV2 to TRBJ2-2; possibly TRBD2 for D (6 bases). CDR3 length: 16 amino acids. The germline V gene has CDR1 SNHLY and CDR2 FYNNEI. The V gene lost 2 bases and the J gene lost 0 bases, with 10 bases spanning the gap. This CDR3 is CASSERRGANTGELFF. CDR3 in DNA: TGTGCCAGCAGTGAAAGGCGGGGCGCGAACACCGGGGAGCTGTTTTTT.

Details on this clone: Different DNA sequences within this sample yield the same CDR3. This chain uses TRBV11-2 with TRBJ1-5; TRBD1 matches 7 bases. CDR3 size: 15 residues. The germline gives CDR1 SGHAT, CDR2 FQNNGV. V trimming: 5 bases; J trimming: 4 bases; junction bases outside the gene matches: 8. The CDR3 sequence is CASSPQTGENQPQHF. The CDR3 DNA sequence: TGTGCCAGCAGCCCACAAACAGGGGAAAATCAGCCCCAGCATTTT.

The rearrangement uses TRBV4-2 and TRBJ2-5; 10 nucleotides agree with TRBD2. V lost 0 bases, J lost 5 bases, and 6 bases stayed unmatched. This CDR3 is built from 16 residues. In germline, CDR1 is LGHNA, CDR2 YNFKEQ. CDR3: CASSQELAGRRETQYF. Here the CDR3 DNA reads TGTGCCAGCAGCCAAGAACTAGCGGGGAGGAGGGAGACCCAGTACTTC.

This chain connects TRBV7-9 to TRBJ1-2; 7 positions agree with TRBD1. The germline V gene encodes CDR1 SEHNR and CDR2 FQNEAQ (reference sequence). This CDR3 comprises 15 residues. J was trimmed by 3 bases and V by 5 bases; bases with no gene match: 9. The CDR3 here is CASSPRRQGDYGYTF. The CDR3 coding sequence is TGTGCCAGCAGCCCTCGGAGACAGGGTGACTATGGCTACACCTTC.

The chain joins TRBV11-1 to TRBJ2-3; D is perhaps TRBD1 (6 bases). Germline lookup yields CDR1 SGHAT and CDR2 FQDESV (reference sequence). Trimming stripped 5 bases from V and 8 bases from J, with 23 bases between. This CDR3 spans 16 amino acids. The CDR3 loop reads CASSPDLDRSVGTQYF. Written as DNA, the CDR3 is TGTGCCAGCAGCCCAGACTTGGACAGATCCGTTGGTACGCAGTATTTT. The whole variable domain, remainder taken from reference TRBV11-1 and TRBJ2-3, is EAEVAQSPRYKITEKSQAVAFWCDPISGHATLYWYRQILGQGPELLVQFQDESVVDDSQLPKDRFSAERLKGVDSTLKIQPAELGDSAMYLCASSPDLDRSVGTQYFGPGTRLTVL.

The chain joins TRBV6-5 to TRBJ2-3; weak D call: TRBD2 (6 bases). V lost 6 bases and J lost 5, with 15 bases in between. CDR1 and CDR2 (germline): MNHEY, SVGAGI. This CDR3 has 14 amino acids. The CDR3 DNA sequence: TGTGCCAGCAGCCCCACTCTAGCGAAAGATACGCAGTATTTT. Protein product: CASSPTLAKDTQYF.

The chain employs TRBV18 and TRBJ2-1, with 7 bases aligning to TRBD1. Germline V gives CDR1 KGHSH, CDR2 LQKENI. The junction had 5 bases not matched to a gene; V was cut back by 3 bases and J by 6 bases. The CDR3 length is 14 residues. CDR3 bases: TGTGCCAGCTCACCGCAACGACAGGGCAATGAGCAGTTCTTC. Encoded protein: CASSPQRQGNEQFF.

The chain carries TRBV13 and TRBJ1-1; no reliable D call. Deletions cut 2 bases from V and 0 bases from J, with 7 bases between. The CDR3 spans 14 residues. The germline CDR1 and CDR2 sequences are PRHDT and FYEKMQ (reference sequence). CDR3 DNA sequence: TGTGCCAGCAGCTTACCATCTATGAACACTGAAGCTTTCTTT. It codes for CASSLPSMNTEAFF. Full variable domain (rest looked up from reference TRBV13 and TRBJ1-1): AAGVIQSPRHLIKEKRETATLKCYPIPRHDTVYWYQQGPGQDPQFLISFYEKMQSDKGSIPDRFSAQQFSDYHSELNMSSLELGDSALYFCASSLPSMNTEAFFGQGTRLTVV.

The chain is built from TRBV9 and TRBJ2-2, with 9 bases matching TRBD2. This CDR3 comprises 16 residues. With V trimmed by 0 bases and J by 1 base, 1 base remained unmatched. Germline CDR1 reads SGDLS; CDR2 reads YYNGEE. CDR3 residues: CASSVVSGGNTGELFF. The CDR3 DNA is TGTGCCAGCAGCGTAGTTAGCGGGGGGAACACCGGGGAGCTGTTTTTT.

This chain joins TRBV9 and TRBJ2-2; no definite D call. CDR3 length equals 17 residues. The germline CDR1 and CDR2 sequences are SGDLS and YYNGEE. Trimming removed 0 bases at V and 0 bases at J, with 12 bases between. CDR3 sequence: CASSVDLMKPNTGELFF. The CDR3 region has the DNA TGTGCCAGCAGCGTAGATCTGATGAAGCCGAACACCGGGGAGCTGTTTTTT.

The gene calls are TRBV7-8 and TRBJ1-1; 10 bases are shared with TRBD1. CDR1 and CDR2 from the germline V gene are SGHVS and FQNEAQ. This CDR3 has 15 amino acids. The V segment lost 3 bases and the J segment 4 bases; nucleotides outside the gene matches: 5. The CDR3 region is CASSLVDRGGTEAFF. The CDR3 DNA is TGTGCCAGCAGCTTGGTGGACAGGGGGGGCACTGAAGCTTTCTTT. Supplemented by reference TRBV7-8 and TRBJ1-1, the full variable domain reads GAGVSQSPRYKVAKRGQDVALRCDPISGHVSLFWYQQALGQGPEFLTYFQNEAQLDKSGLPSDRFFAERPEGSVSTLKIQRTQQEDSAVYLCASSLVDRGGTEAFFGQGTRLTVV.

This clone has ten or more counts. V usage is TRBV25-1 and J usage is TRBJ1-1; maybe TRBD1 (5 bases). The germline gives CDR1 MGHDK, CDR2 SYGVNS. The V gene lost 7 bases and the J gene lost 3 bases, with 15 bases spanning the gap. CDR3 size: 14 residues. This CDR3 is CASTEAGLDTEAFF. In DNA, the CDR3 is TGTGCCAGCACCGAGGCAGGGCTGGACACTGAAGCTTTCTTT. Together with reference TRBV25-1 and TRBJ1-1, the CDR3 gives the full variable domain: EADIYQTPRYLVIGTGKKITLECSQTMGHDKMYWYQQDPGMELHLIHYSYGVNSTEKGDLSSESTVSRIRTEHFPLTLESARPSHTSQYLCASTEAGLDTEAFFGQGTRLTVV.

In regard to this clone: The identical CDR3 is also encoded by other nucleotide sequences in the sample. V and J are TRBV18 and TRBJ2-7, with D possibly being TRBD1 (6 bases). In germline, CDR1 is KGHSH, CDR2 LQKENI. V lost 3 bases and J 2 bases, leaving 8 bases between the germline ends. The length of the CDR3 is 13 residues. DNA of the CDR3: TGTGCCAGCTCACCGGACAGAGCCTACGAGCAGTACTTC. It yields the protein CASSPDRAYEQYF.

V and J are TRBV6-1 and TRBJ1-2, with 9 bases lining up with TRBD1. The CDR3 runs to 17 residues. Per germline, CDR1 MNHNS and CDR2 SASEGT. V was pared by 1 base and J by 8 bases, with 14 bases of the junction left unmatched. DNA for the CDR3: TGTGCCAGCAGTGAAGGGGGACAGGGAAGGAGGATCTGGGGCTACACCTTC. It is translated as CASSEGGQGRRIWGYTF.

This chain links TRBV27 with TRBJ1-6; D uncertain. The CDR3 covers 15 residues. V lost 0 bases and J lost 9, with 12 bases in between. CDR1 and CDR2 from the germline V gene are MNHEY and SMNVEV (reference sequence). The CDR3 DNA sequence: TGTGCCAGCAGTTTATCCCGAGGCATTGGTTCACCCCTCCACTTT. Encoded protein: CASSLSRGIGSPLHF.

The V and J genes are TRBV6-1 and TRBJ1-2, with 8 positions matching TRBD1. V trimming: 2 bases; J trimming: 7 bases; junction bases outside the gene matches: 9. Germline assignment: CDR1 MNHNS and CDR2 SASEGT. The CDR3 sequence is 15 residues long. CDR3 DNA sequence: TGTGCCAGCAGTGAACAGGGGACAGGAGGCATTGGCTACACCTTC. Encoded protein: CASSEQGTGGIGYTF.

In regard to this clone: One junction end disagrees with the germline gene, perhaps due to a read error. This chain uses TRBV7-7 with TRBJ2-5; 8 bases map to TRBD1. The CDR3 runs to 15 residues. CDR1 SSHAT and CDR2 FNYEAQ come from the germline V gene (reference sequence). The CDR3 nucleotides read TGTGCTAGCAGCCAAGACAGGGGAAGCCAAGAGACCCAGTACTTC. Its translation: CASSQDRGSQETQYF.